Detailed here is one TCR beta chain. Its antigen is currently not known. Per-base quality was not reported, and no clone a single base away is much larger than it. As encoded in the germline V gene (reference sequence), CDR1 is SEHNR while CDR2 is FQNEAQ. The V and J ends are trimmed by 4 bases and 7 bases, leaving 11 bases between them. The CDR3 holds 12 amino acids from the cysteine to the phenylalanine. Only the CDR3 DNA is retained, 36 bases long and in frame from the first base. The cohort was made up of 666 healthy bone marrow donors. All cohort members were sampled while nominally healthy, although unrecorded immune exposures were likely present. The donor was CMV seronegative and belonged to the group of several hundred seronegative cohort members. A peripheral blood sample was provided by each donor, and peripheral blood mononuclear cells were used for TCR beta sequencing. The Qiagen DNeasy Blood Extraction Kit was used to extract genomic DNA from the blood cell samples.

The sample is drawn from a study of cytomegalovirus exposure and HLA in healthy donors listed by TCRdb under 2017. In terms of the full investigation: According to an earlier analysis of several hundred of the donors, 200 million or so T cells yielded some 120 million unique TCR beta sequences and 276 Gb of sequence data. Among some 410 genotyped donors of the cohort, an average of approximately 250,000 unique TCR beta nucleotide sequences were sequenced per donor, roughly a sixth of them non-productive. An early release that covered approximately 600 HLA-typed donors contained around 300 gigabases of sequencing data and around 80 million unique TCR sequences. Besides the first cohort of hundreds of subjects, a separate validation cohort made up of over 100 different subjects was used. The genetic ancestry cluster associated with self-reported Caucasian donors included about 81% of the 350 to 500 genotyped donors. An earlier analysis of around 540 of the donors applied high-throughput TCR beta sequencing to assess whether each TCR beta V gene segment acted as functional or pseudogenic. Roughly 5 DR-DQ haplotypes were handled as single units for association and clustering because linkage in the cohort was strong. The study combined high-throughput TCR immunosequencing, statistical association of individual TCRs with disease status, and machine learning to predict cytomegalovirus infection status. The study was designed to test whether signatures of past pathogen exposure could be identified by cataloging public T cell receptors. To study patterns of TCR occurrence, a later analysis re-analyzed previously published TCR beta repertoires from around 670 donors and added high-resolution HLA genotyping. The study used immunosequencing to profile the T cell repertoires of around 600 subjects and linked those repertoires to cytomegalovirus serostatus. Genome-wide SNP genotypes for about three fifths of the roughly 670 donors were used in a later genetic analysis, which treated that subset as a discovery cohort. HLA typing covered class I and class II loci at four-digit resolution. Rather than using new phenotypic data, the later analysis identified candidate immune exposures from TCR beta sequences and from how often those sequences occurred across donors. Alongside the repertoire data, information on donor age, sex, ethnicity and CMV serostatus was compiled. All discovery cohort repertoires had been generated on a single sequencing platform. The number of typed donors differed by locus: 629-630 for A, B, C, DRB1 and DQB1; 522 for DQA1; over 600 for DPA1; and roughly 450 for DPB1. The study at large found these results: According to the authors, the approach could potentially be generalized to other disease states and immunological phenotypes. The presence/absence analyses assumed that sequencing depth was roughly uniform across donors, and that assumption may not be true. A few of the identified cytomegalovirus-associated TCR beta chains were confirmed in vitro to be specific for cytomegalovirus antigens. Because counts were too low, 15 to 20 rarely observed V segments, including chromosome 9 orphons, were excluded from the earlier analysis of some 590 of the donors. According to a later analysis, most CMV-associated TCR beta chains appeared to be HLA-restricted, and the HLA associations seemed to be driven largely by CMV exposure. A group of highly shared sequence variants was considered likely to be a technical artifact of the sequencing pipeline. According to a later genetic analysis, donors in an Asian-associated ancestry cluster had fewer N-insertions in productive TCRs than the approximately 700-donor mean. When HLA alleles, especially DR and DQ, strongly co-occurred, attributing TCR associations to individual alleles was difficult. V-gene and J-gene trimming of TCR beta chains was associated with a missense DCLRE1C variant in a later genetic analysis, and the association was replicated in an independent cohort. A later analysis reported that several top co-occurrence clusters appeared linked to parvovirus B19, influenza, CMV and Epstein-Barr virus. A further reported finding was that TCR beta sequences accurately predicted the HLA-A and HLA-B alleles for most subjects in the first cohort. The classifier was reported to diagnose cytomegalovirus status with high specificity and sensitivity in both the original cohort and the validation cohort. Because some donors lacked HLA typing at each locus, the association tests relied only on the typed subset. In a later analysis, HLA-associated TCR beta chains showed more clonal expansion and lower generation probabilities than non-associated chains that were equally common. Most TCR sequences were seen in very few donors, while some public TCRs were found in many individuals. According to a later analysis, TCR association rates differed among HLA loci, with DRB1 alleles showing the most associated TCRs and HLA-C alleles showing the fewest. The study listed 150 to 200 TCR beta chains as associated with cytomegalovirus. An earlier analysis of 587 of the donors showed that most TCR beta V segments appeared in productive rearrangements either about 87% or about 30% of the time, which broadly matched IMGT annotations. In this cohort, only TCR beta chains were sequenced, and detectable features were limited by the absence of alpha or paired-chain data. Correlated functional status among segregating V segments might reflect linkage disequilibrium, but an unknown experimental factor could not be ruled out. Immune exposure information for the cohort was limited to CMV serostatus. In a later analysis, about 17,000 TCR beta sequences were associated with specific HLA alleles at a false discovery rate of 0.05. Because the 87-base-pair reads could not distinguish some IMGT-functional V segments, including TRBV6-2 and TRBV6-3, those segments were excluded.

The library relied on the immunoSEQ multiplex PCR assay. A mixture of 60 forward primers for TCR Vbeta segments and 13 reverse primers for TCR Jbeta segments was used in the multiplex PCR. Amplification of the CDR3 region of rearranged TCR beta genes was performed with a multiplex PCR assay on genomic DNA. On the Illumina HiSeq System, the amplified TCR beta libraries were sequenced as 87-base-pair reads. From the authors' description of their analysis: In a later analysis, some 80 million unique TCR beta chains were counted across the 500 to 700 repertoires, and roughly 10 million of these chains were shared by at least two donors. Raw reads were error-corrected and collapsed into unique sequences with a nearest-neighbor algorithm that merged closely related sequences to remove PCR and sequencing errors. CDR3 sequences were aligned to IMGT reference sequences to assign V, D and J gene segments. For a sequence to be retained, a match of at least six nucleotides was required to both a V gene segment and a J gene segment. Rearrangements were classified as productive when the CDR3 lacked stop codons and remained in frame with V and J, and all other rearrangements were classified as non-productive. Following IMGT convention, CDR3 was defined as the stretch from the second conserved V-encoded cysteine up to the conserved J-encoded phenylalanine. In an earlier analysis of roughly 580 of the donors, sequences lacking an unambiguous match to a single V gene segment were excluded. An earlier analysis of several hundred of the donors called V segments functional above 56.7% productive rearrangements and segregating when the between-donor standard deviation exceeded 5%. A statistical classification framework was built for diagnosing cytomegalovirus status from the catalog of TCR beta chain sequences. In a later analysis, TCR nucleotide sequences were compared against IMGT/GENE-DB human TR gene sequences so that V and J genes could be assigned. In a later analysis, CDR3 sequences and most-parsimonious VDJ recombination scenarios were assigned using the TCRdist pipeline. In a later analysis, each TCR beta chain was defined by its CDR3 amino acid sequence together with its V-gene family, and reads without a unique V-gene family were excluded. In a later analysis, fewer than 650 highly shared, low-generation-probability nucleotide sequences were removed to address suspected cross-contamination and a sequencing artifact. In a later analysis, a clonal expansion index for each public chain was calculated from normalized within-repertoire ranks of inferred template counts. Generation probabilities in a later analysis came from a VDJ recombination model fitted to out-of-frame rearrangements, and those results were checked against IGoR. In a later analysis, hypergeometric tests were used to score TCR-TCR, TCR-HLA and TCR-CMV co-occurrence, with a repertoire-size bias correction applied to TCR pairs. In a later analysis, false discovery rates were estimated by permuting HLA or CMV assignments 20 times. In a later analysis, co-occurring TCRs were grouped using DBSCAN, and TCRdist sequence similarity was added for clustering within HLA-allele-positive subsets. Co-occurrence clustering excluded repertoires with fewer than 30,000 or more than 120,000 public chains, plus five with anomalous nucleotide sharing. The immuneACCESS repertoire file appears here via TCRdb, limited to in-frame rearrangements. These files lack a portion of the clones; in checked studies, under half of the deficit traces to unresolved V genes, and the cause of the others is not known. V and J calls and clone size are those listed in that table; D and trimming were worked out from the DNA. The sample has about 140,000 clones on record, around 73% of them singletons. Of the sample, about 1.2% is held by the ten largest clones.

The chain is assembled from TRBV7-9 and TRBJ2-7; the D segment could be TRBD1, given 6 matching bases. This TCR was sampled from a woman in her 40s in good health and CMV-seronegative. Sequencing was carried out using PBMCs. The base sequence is TGTGCCAGCAGCTCCGACAGGAGGGAGCAGTACTTC. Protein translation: CASSSDRREQYF.